The present entry profiles one T cell receptor (beta chain) with its context. This specimen belongs to a study of blood T cell repertoires in COVID-19. Study context: Sites in the United States, Italy and Spain provided acute and convalescent COVID-19 samples. From T cells, B-cell-depleted T cells, or PBMCs came the material, which was cDNA or gDNA.

The CDR3 is made up of 15 amino acids. The V gene's germline CDR1 is LNHDA and CDR2 SQIVND (reference sequence). V shed 3 bases, J shed 7 bases, and the junction held 6 bases outside the gene matches. Some clones are missing from TCRdb's copy, which holds only in-frame ones; the method was immunoSEQ multiplex PCR. The sample shows about 240,000 clones, roughly 85% of them seen only once. Recruited during active infection, patients (from Seattle) were subsequently followed longitudinally. This sequence was found in a man aged 50-59 years with COVID-19, enrolled during active disease. Sequencing input: peripheral blood. V and J are TRBV19 and TRBJ1-6, with 7 bases identical to TRBD1. CDR3 in DNA: TGTGCCAGTAGTATGGGACAGCTAATAAATTCACCCCTCCACTTT. It yields the protein CASSMGQLINSPLHF.